These 28 T cell receptor beta chains came from one sample sequenced in a study of blood T cell repertoires in COVID-19. Sequencing used immunoSEQ multiplex PCR; TCRdb keeps in-frame clones, though not all of them. The repertoire has approximately 300,000 clones, around 89% of them found once; the top ten carry about 4%. Sequencing input: peripheral blood. The receptors derive from a woman in her thirties or forties with acute or convalescent COVID-19.

The chain links TRBV11-1 to TRBJ2-1; 8 nucleotides align to TRBD1. Trimming took 4 bases from V and 2 from J; bases not matched to a gene: 4. CDR1 is SGHAT and CDR2 is FQDESV in the germline V gene (reference sequence). The CDR3 spans 15 residues. The chain's CDR3 is CASSSSGGTYNEQFF. Written as DNA, the CDR3 is TGTGCCAGCAGCTCTTCAGGGGGCACCTACAATGAGCAGTTCTTC. Based on the CDR3 plus reference TRBV11-1 and TRBJ2-1, the full variable domain is EAEVAQSPRYKITEKSQAVAFWCDPISGHATLYWYRQILGQGPELLVQFQDESVVDDSQLPKDRFSAERLKGVDSTLKIQPAELGDSAMYLCASSSSGGTYNEQFFGPGTRLTVL.

In its sample, this clone was seen once. The chain is built from TRBV7-9 and TRBJ2-2; 9 bases are shared with TRBD2. CDR3 length equals 17 residues. Trimming cost V 1 base and J 7 bases; bases outside gene matches: 10. CDR1 is SEHNR and CDR2 is FQNEAQ in the germline V gene (reference sequence). The CDR3 loop reads CASSLGLAGRESGELFF. As DNA, the CDR3 is TGTGCCAGCAGCTTAGGCCTAGCGGGGAGAGAAAGCGGGGAGCTGTTTTTT. Based on the CDR3 plus reference TRBV7-9 and TRBJ2-2, the full variable domain is DTGVSQNPRHKITKRGQNVTFRCDPISEHNRLYWYRQTLGQGPEFLTYFQNEAQLEKSRLLSDRFSAERPKGSFSTLEIQRTEQGDSAMYLCASSLGLAGRESGELFFGEGSRLTVL.

This chain connects TRBV12-3 or TRBV12-4 to TRBJ2-7; no clear D. Trimming took 3 bases from V and 6 from J, leaving 12 bases between them. CDR3 length: 13 residues. CDR3 nucleotide sequence: TGTGCCAGCAGTTTGGTTCGATCGGGCGAGCAGTACGTC. This encodes CASSLVRSGEQYV.

The chain links TRBV24-1 to TRBJ1-4; 10 bases fit TRBD1. The CDR3 is 12 residues long. V lost 9 bases and J lost 7; bases outside the gene matches: 1. Germline lookup yields CDR1 KGHDR and CDR2 SFDVKD. The CDR3 is CATGQGGEKLFF. DNA of the CDR3: TGTGCCACCGGACAGGGGGGTGAAAAACTGTTTTTT.

The chain recombines TRBV6-4 with TRBJ2-3; 10 bases are shared with TRBD2. J lost 4 bases, V lost 6 bases, and 7 bases had no gene match. The germline CDR1 and CDR2 sequences are MRHNA and SNTAGT. CDR3 length: 15 amino acids. CDR3 in DNA: TGTGCCAGCAGAGAGAGGAGCGGGGGGGCAGATACGCAGTATTTT. Translated: CASRERSGGADTQYF.

This chain links TRBV7-3 with TRBJ2-5; TRBD2 aligns across 11 bases. The germline gives CDR1 SGHTA, CDR2 FQGTGA. The CDR3 length is 17 residues. Trimming at V came to 0 bases and at J to 3 bases, leaving 6 bases not matched to a gene. CDR3: CASSLTHASGGKETQYF. DNA for the CDR3: TGTGCCAGCAGCTTAACGCATGCTAGCGGGGGGAAAGAGACCCAGTACTTC.

The chain couples TRBV2 to TRBJ1-1; no firm D call. From germline, CDR1 is SNHLY and CDR2 FYNNEI. The CDR3 sequence is 10 residues long. V lost 4 bases, J lost 7 bases, and 4 bases lay in between. The DNA for the CDR3 is TGTGCCAGCAGTGCCGGTGAAGCTTTCTTT. It encodes CASSAGEAFF.

V is TRBV7-7 and J is TRBJ2-3; D possibly corresponds to TRBD2 (6 bases). Between the trimmed V and J ends, which lost 1 base and 6 bases, there was a span of 14 bases. This CDR3 is built from 15 residues. CDR1 is SSHAT and CDR2 is FNYEAQ in the germline V gene (reference sequence). The CDR3 sequence is CASSLERIGRDTQYF. The CDR3 nucleotides are TGTGCCAGCAGCTTAGAGAGGATTGGGAGGGATACGCAGTATTTT.

This clone came up once. Distinct nucleotide sequences in the sample also encode this CDR3. V is TRBV18 and J is TRBJ1-4, with TRBD1 matching 10 bases. The CDR3 contains 14 residues. V trimming: 3 bases; J trimming: 6 bases; junction bases outside the gene matches: 1. The germline CDR1 and CDR2 sequences are KGHSH and LQKENI. CDR3 protein: CASSPGTGDEKLFF. Here the CDR3 DNA reads TGTGCCAGCTCACCCGGGACAGGGGATGAAAAACTGTTTTTT.

J is TRBJ2-7 and V is TRBV5-4, with D perhaps matching TRBD1 (8 bases). CDR3 length: 14 residues. Trimming cost V 4 bases and J 3 bases, with 14 bases left between them. CDR1 SGHNT and CDR2 YYREEE come from the germline V gene (reference sequence). CDR3 region: CASSTGGAGYEQYV. The CDR3 DNA sequence: TGTGCCAGCAGCACAGGGGGGGCTGGCTACGAGCAGTACGTC.

The rearrangement joins TRBV7-9 to TRBJ1-1; 7 nucleotides match TRBD1. With 1 base clipped from V and 3 bases from J, the junction kept 14 bases outside the gene matches. The CDR3 contains 18 residues. CDR1 is SEHNR, CDR2 FQNEAQ, per germline (reference sequence). CDR3 region: CASSLDLTKGGVDTEAFF. DNA for the CDR3: TGTGCCAGCAGCTTAGACTTAACGAAAGGGGGCGTGGACACTGAAGCTTTCTTT.

The V and J genes are TRBV12-2 and TRBJ2-1; TRBD1 is the table's D call, not checked against the DNA. TRBV12-2 is shown as a pseudogene. The CDR3 is 15 residues long. The CDR3 DNA sequence: TGTGCACCCCCCCTGGGACAGATCTTCTACAATGAGCAGTTCTTC. Amino acid sequence: CAPPLGQIFYNEQFF.

This clone has more than one count but fewer than ten. The chain carries TRBV30 and TRBJ2-1; D is unclear. This CDR3 is built from 13 residues. The germline V gene encodes CDR1 GTSNPN and CDR2 SVGIG (reference sequence). V was shortened by 4 bases and J by 0 bases, with 7 bases between the two germline ends. CDR3: CAWNPSSYNEQFF. The CDR3 region has the DNA TGTGCCTGGAACCCCAGCTCCTACAATGAGCAGTTCTTC.

In regard to this clone: This sample also contains other DNA sequences that code for the same CDR3. The chain's CDR3 is CASIRQGGGTEAFF. DNA for the CDR3: TGTGCCAGCATCAGACAGGGAGGTGGCACTGAAGCTTTCTTT. The gene calls are TRBV2 and TRBJ1-1; 7 bases align to TRBD1. V shed 7 bases and J 4 bases; nucleotides not matched to a gene: 9. This CDR3 has 14 amino acids. Germline CDR1 is SNHLY and CDR2 is FYNNEI. Based on the CDR3 plus reference TRBV2 and TRBJ1-1, the full variable domain is EPEVTQTPSHQVTQMGQEVILRCVPISNHLYFYWYRQILGQKVEFLVSFYNNEISEKSEIFDDQFSVERPDGSNFTLKIRSTKLEDSAMYFCASIRQGGGTEAFFGQGTRLTVV.

Many counts were recorded for this clone. The genes are TRBV10-2 and TRBJ2-1; D is uncertain. V lost 7 bases and J 0 bases, leaving 10 bases between the germline ends. CDR1 and CDR2 from the germline V gene are WSHSY and SAAADI. The CDR3 sequence is 14 residues long. CDR3 DNA: TGCGCCAGCATACCAGGTTACTCCTACAATGAGCAGTTCTTC. Residues: CASIPGYSYNEQFF.

The rearrangement uses TRBV7-8 and TRBJ1-2, with a possible D match to TRBD1 (5 bases). In germline, CDR1 is SGHVS, CDR2 FQNEAQ. Trimming stripped 2 bases from V and 6 bases from J, with 10 bases between. The length of the CDR3 is 13 residues. The CDR3 reads CASSLQGANGYTF. The CDR3 DNA reads as TGTGCCAGCAGCTTACAGGGCGCAAATGGCTACACCTTC.

The chain has TRBV3-1 (or the pseudogene TRBV3-2) and TRBJ1-3; 10 bases are a match to TRBD1. This CDR3 has 15 amino acids. CDR1 LGHDT and CDR2 YNNKEL come from the germline V gene (reference sequence). With V trimmed by 3 bases and J by 4 bases, 3 bases remained unmatched. The CDR3 sequence is CASSQTGGGGNTIYF. CDR3 bases: TGTGCCAGCAGCCAGACAGGGGGCGGAGGAAACACCATATATTTT.

Remarks on this clone: The sample contains more than one DNA sequence encoding this CDR3. This chain connects TRBV18 to TRBJ1-2; 10 bases fit TRBD1. This CDR3 contains 15 residues. Looked up from germline, CDR1 is KGHSH and CDR2 is LQKENI. The junction had 3 bases not matched to a gene; V was cut back by 3 bases and J by 2 bases. The CDR3 DNA sequence: TGTGCCAGCTCACCCGGGACAGGGGCCAACTATGGCTACACCTTC. Residues: CASSPGTGANYGYTF.

The chain couples TRBV13 to TRBJ1-6; weak D call: TRBD1 (6 bases). The germline CDR1 and CDR2 sequences are PRHDT and FYEKMQ (reference sequence). The CDR3 length is 13 residues. V was shortened by 5 bases and J by 7 bases, with 9 bases between the two germline ends. CDR3 protein: CASSPGTNSPLHF. The CDR3 DNA follows: TGTGCCAGCAGCCCCGGGACAAATTCACCCCTCCACTTT. Filled out from reference TRBV13 and TRBJ1-6, the complete variable domain reads AAGVIQSPRHLIKEKRETATLKCYPIPRHDTVYWYQQGPGQDPQFLISFYEKMQSDKGSIPDRFSAQQFSDYHSELNMSSLELGDSALYFCASSPGTNSPLHFGNGTRLTVT.

The V call is TRBV6-6, the J call TRBJ1-1; TRBD1 is a possible D gene (5 bases). The CDR3 runs 13 residues. CDR1 is MNHNY and CDR2 is SVGAGI in the germline V gene (reference sequence). V lost 2 bases and J lost 5, with 9 bases in between. The DNA for the CDR3 is TGTGCCAGCAGTTACCAGGGCTGGACTGAAGCTTTCTTT. This sequence encodes CASSYQGWTEAFF.

The rearrangement links TRBV10-3 to TRBJ1-1; D gene ambiguous. Germline CDR1 is ENHRY and CDR2 is SYGVKD. This CDR3 is built from 15 residues. V shed 1 base and J shed 0 bases, with 9 bases lying between them. CDR3 DNA sequence: TGTGCCATCAGTGAGTACCCAGGTCTGAACACTGAAGCTTTCTTT. Its protein product is CAISEYPGLNTEAFF.

This chain connects TRBV12-5 to TRBJ1-1; no definite D call. CDR1 is LGHNT and CDR2 is FRNRAP in the germline V gene. The CDR3 runs 10 residues. Trimming took off 3 bases at V and 6 bases at J, with 2 bases between the two ends. CDR3 DNA sequence: TGTGCTAGTGGTTTCTCTGAAGCTTTCTTT. As protein: CASGFSEAFF.

The chain joins TRBV2 to TRBJ1-2, with no clear D. The CDR3 contains 14 residues. Germline-derived CDR1 and CDR2 are SNHLY and FYNNEI. The germline V and J ends were trimmed by 2 bases and 4 bases, with 11 bases remaining between them. The CDR3 sequence: CASSEKEGGYGYTF. In DNA form, the CDR3 reads TGTGCCAGCAGTGAAAAGGAGGGAGGCTATGGCTACACCTTC.

The V call is TRBV3-1 (or the pseudogene TRBV3-2), the J call TRBJ1-1, with a weak D call TRBD1 (6 bases). This CDR3 spans 18 amino acids. The V end lost 3 bases, the J end lost 3 bases, and 23 bases lay between the germline ends. CDR1 and CDR2 (germline): LGHDT, YNNKEL (reference sequence). CDR3 nucleotides: TGTGCCAGCAGCCAGTACCCCGGGGGGCCGAAGTATTACACTGAAGCTTTCTTT. This gives the protein CASSQYPGGPKYYTEAFF.

This chain uses TRBV19 with TRBJ1-1; D remains unclear. The germline V and J ends were trimmed by 7 bases and 1 base, with 10 bases remaining between them. The CDR3 totals 13 residues. Germline V gene sequence: CDR1 LNHDA, CDR2 SQIVND (reference sequence). The CDR3 here is CASKHSRNTEAFF. DNA of the CDR3: TGTGCCAGTAAACACAGTCGGAACACTGAAGCTTTCTTT.

This chain links TRBV5-1 with TRBJ1-2; possible D gene TRBD1, 6 bases. There are 15 residues in the CDR3. From germline, CDR1 is SGHRS and CDR2 YFSETQ. The V and J ends lost 2 bases and 3 bases respectively, with 14 bases between them. The CDR3 loop is CASSFRGAEDYGYTF. DNA for the CDR3: TGCGCCAGCAGCTTCCGGGGGGCGGAGGACTATGGCTACACCTTC.

The CDR3 loop is CATSGWTGDTEAFF. The CDR3 bases are TGTGCCACCAGTGGATGGACAGGCGACACTGAAGCTTTCTTT. The V gene is TRBV24-1, the J gene TRBJ1-1, with 7 bases matching TRBD1. J was trimmed by 3 bases and V by 5 bases; bases with no gene match: 5. The germline CDR1 and CDR2 sequences are KGHDR and SFDVKD. The CDR3 consists of 14 residues.

The V and J genes are TRBV5-1 and TRBJ2-1, with TRBD2 matching over 9 bases. The germline V gene has CDR1 SGHRS and CDR2 YFSETQ. V gave up 5 bases and J gave up 3 bases; unmatched junction bases: 6. This CDR3 comprises 15 residues. The CDR3 here is CASRGGGARYNEQFF. The DNA of the CDR3 is TGCGCCAGCAGAGGCGGGGGGGCCCGCTACAATGAGCAGTTCTTC.